This T cell receptor beta chain was observed in a study of T cells in Graves' hyperthyroidism and ophthalmopathy (dated by TCRdb to about 2019). Background for the entire study: Peripheral blood was collected at initial diagnosis, before any treatment. A discovery cohort of approximately 100 patients, roughly 45 with Graves' ophthalmopathy and about 60 with stable Graves' hyperthyroidism, was used to find distinguishing TCR V-J signatures. Prospective prediction of ophthalmopathy was tested in an independent validation cohort of fewer than 20 hyperthyroidism patients and 15 to 17 patients who later progressed to ophthalmopathy. The 100 or so discovery patients were divided at random into training and test sets in a 7:3 ratio. In over five Graves' hyperthyroidism patients, the study also compared T-cell repertoires from thyroid tissue with T-cell repertoires from blood. After sampling, hyperthyroidism patients received methimazole starting at 30 mg daily, and ophthalmopathy patients received high-dose intravenous methylprednisolone. The paper reports TCR Vbeta CDR3 sequencing of fewer than 150 peripheral blood samples: around 45 ophthalmopathy, about 75 hyperthyroidism and approximately 17 progressor patients. On the study overall, not on this receptor specifically: In validation, the model predicted progression to ophthalmopathy with 65% to 71% sensitivity and over 72% specificity, a median of around 6.6 months before onset. A model built on a 13 V-J signature distinguished ophthalmopathy from stable hyperthyroidism, reaching over 85% sensitivity and 81% to 83% specificity in cross-validation and 80%/75% in testing. No statistical method was used to fix the sample size in advance, and group allocation was not hidden from the investigators. Blood samples also contained most of the expanded thyroid clonotypes (frequency above 0.001), which suggests that blood repertoires may reflect thyroid immune responses.

TCR beta CDR3 regions were amplified from RNA transcripts. The first round of RT-PCR for the TCR CDR3 was performed with the HTBI primer set and the Qiagen OneStep RT-PCR kit. Libraries were constructed in a second round of multiplex PCR, after which size selection and purification were carried out. Paired-end sequencing of the libraries was performed with 100 bp reads on an Illumina HiSeq2000. For the original study's pipeline: SOAPnuke was used to process the raw data, removing reads that contained adapters or uncalled bases, had a mean Phred below 15, or lacked an exact match to the constant primer or identifier. COPE v1.2.5 was used to merge the high-quality paired reads, and each unique nucleotide sequence was defined as a clonotype. MiTCR v1.1 was used to align the clonotypes against IMGT TRBV, TRBD and TRBJ reference segments. The analysis was restricted to V-J combinations with a frequency above 0.0001, which together covered roughly 99% of the repertoires. The TCS score was defined as the ratio of F50 (clonal expansion) to E x V (chaos), calculated using BLOSUM62-based TCRdist between CDR3 peptides within each V-J. Welch's t-statistics and random forest reduced 514 V-J features to fewer than 15, which were used in a naive Bayes classifier (R e1071). In TCRdb, the public reads were trimmed at Q25 with fastp and aligned with MiXCR, with productive beta chains retained. CDR3 protein duplicates are merged, each entry listing the most common genes and DNA. What appears here as the V and J calls and clone size reflects TCRdb's work, not the paper's. The sample records a few hundred thousand distinct CDR3 sequences, around 13% of which are singletons. Around 9.2% of the sample is held by the ten biggest clonotypes.

Many counts were recorded for this clonotype. The target of this receptor is not known. There are no base qualities to consult, and no much larger clone falls within one base. Trimming at the junction amounts to 2 bases on V and 4 bases on J, and the germline ends lie 8 bases apart. The CDR3 goes from the cysteine to the phenylalanine over 14 residues. Only the CDR3 DNA is retained, 42 bases long and in frame from the first base. From a lookup of the germline V gene, CDR1 and CDR2 are SNHLY and FYNNEI. Stable Graves' hyperthyroidism was defined as the absence of progression to ophthalmopathy over 18 months of follow-up. Hyperthyroidism patients were newly diagnosed, had a disease duration of under 2 months, and were aged 18 to 65 years. Any patient with an uncontrolled infection, another autoimmune disease, pregnancy or lactation was excluded. Clinical symptoms, serum thyroxine and TRAb, thyroid ultrasound, and orbital computed tomography formed the basis for the diagnoses. PBMCs were separated from over 9 ml of fresh peripheral blood using Ficoll-Paque density gradient centrifugation. Trizol reagent was used to extract total RNA, and RNA quality was then checked on an Agilent 2100 Bioanalyzer.

The V gene is TRBV2 and the J gene is TRBJ2-2, with TRBD1 perhaps the D gene, on 6 matching bases. The sequenced sample consisted of blood. The origin of this receptor is a young woman with Graves' hyperthyroidism. The CDR3 protein is CASSEQGSTGELFF. The nucleotide sequence reads as follows: TGTGCCAGCAGTGAACAGGGGAGCACCGGGGAGCTGTTTTTT. Full variable domain (CDR3 extended with the reference TRBV2 and TRBJ2-2 proteins): EPEVTQTPSHQVTQMGQEVILRCVPISNHLYFYWYRQILGQKVEFLVSFYNNEISEKSEIFDDQFSVERPDGSNFTLKIRSTKLEDSAMYFCASSEQGSTGELFFGEGSRLTVL.